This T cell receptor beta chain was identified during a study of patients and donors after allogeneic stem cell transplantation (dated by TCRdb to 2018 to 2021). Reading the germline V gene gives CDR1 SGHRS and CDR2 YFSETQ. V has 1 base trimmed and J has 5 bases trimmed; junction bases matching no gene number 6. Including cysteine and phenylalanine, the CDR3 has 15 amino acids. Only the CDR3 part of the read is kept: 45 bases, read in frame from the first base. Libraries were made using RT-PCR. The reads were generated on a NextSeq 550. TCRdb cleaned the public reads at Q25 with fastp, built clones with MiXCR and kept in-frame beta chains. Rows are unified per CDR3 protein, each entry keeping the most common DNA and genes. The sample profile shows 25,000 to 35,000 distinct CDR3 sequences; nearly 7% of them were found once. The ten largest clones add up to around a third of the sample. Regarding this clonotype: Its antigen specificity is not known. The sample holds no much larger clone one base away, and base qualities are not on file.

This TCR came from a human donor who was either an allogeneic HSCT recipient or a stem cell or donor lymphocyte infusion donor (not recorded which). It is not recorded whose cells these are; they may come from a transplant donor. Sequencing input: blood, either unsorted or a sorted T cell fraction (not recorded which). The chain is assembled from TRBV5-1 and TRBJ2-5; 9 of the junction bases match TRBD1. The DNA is TGCGCCAGCAGCTTGACAGGGGGCGCGTGGGAGACCCAGTACTTC. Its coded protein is CASSLTGGAWETQYF.